A few counts support the clone carrying this T cell receptor beta chain. As yet, its antigen is unknown. The entry originates in a study of cytomegalovirus exposure and HLA in healthy donors. Study-wide background: Among the 300 to 500 genotyped donors, 70% to 90% were placed in the Caucasian-associated ancestry cluster.

Findings of the study overall: Researchers reported from a later analysis that most CMV-associated TCR beta chains appeared HLA-restricted. Fewer N-insertions than the approximately 610-donor mean were reportedly shown by an Asian-associated ancestry cluster in a later analysis. A later analysis associated 15,000 or so TCR beta sequences with HLA alleles at a 0.05 false discovery rate.

PCR involved 60 Vbeta and 13 Jbeta primers. TCRdb's table, derived via immunoSEQ multiplex PCR, lists solely in-frame clones and lacks some. The table lists under 150,000 clones, under 10% of them singletons. Germline assignment: CDR1 SGHTA and CDR2 FQGTGA. V gave up 1 base and J gave up 2 bases, with 11 bases separating them. The CDR3 spans 15 residues. This receptor was taken from a woman aged 35 to 49 in good health and CMV-seropositive. The chain is built from TRBV7-3 and TRBJ1-1; D is undetermined. The sequenced sample consisted of PBMCs. The CDR3 coding sequence is TGTGCCAGCAGCTTAAAGGGAGGAGGAAACACTGAAGCTTTCTTT. It yields the protein CASSLKGGGNTEAFF. Combining the CDR3 with reference TRBV7-3 and TRBJ1-1 gives the whole variable domain GAGVSQTPSNKVTEKGKYVELRCDPISGHTALYWYRQSLGQGPEFLIYFQGTGAADDSGLPNDRFFAVRPEGSVSTLKIQRTERGDSAVYLCASSLKGGGNTEAFFGQGTRLTVV.